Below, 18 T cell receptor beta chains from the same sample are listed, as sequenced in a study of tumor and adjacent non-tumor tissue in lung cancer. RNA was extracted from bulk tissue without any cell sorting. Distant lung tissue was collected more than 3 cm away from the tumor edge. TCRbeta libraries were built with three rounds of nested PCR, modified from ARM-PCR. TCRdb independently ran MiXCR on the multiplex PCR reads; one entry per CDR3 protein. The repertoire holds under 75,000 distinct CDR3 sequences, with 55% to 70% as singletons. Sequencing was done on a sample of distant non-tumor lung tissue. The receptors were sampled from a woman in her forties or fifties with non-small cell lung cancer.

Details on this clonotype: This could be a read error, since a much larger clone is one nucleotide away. CDR3 sequence: CASSYYNEHFF. The DNA of the CDR3 is TGTGCCAGCAGTTACTACAATGAGCACTTCTTC. The chain carries TRBV12-3 or TRBV12-4 and TRBJ2-1; D is unresolved. The CDR3 totals 11 residues.

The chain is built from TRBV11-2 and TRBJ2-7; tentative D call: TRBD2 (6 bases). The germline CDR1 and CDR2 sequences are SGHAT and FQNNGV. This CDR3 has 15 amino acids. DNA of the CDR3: TGTGTCGGCAGCTCGGGAGCAGGCCGGACCTACGAGCAGTACTTC. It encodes CVGSSGAGRTYEQYF. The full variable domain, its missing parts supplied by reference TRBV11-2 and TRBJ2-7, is EAGVAQSPRYKIIEKRQSVAFWCNPISGHATLYWYQQILGQGPKLLIQFQNNGVVDDSQLPKDRFSAERLKGVDSTLKIQPAKLEDSAVYLCVGSSGAGRTYEQYFGPGTRLTVT.

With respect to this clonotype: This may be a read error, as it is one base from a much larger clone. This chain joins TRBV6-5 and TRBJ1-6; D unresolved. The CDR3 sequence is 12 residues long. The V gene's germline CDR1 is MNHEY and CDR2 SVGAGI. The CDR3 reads CVSRSPGSPLHF. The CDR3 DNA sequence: TGTGTCAGCAGATCCCCGGGGTCACCCCTCCACTTT.

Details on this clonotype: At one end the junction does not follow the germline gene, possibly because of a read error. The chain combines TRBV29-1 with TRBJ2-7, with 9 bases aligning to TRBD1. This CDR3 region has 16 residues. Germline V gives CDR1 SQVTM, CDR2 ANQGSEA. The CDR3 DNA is TGCAGTGTTGTCGGGACAGGGATCGGGGACTCCTACGAGCAGTACTTC. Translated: CSVVGTGIGDSYEQYF.

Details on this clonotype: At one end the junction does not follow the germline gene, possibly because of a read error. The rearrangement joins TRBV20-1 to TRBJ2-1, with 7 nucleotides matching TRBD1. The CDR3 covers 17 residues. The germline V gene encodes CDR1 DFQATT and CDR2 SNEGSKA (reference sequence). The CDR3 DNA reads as TGCAGTTCTAGAGGGGGCGAGAGGGTTCCCCCCTACAATGAGCAGTTCTTC. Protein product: CSSRGGERVPPYNEQFF.

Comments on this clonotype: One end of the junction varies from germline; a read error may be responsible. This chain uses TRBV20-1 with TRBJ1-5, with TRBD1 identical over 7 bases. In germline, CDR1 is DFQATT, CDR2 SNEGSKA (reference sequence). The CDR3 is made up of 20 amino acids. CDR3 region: CSARDVHLDRTIGSNQPLHF. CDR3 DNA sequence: TGCAGTGCTAGAGACGTCCACCTGGACAGGACAATCGGAAGCAATCAGCCCCTGCATTTT.

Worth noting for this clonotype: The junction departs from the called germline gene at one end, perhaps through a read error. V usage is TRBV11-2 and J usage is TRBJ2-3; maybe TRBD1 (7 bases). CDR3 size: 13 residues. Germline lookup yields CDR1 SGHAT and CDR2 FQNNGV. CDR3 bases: TGTGCCAGCAACGGAGGGGGCACAGATACGCGGTATTTT. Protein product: CASNGGGTDTRYF. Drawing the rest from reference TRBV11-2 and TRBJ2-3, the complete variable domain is EAGVAQSPRYKIIEKRQSVAFWCNPISGHATLYWYQQILGQGPKLLIQFQNNGVVDDSQLPKDRFSAERLKGVDSTLKIQPAKLEDSAVYLCASNGGGTDTRYFGPGTRLTVL.

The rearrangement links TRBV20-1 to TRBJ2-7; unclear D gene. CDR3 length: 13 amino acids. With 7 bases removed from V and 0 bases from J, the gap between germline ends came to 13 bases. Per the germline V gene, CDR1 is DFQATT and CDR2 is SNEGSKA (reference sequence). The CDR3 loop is CSVPDTGSYEQYF. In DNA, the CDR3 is TGCAGTGTCCCAGATACGGGCTCCTACGAGCAGTACTTC.

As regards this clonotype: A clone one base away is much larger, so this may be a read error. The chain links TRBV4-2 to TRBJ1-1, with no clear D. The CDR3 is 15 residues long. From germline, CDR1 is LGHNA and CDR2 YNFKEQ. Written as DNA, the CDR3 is TGTGCCAACAGCCAAGATTCTCCTAAGAGCACTGAAGCTTTCTTT. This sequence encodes CANSQDSPKSTEAFF.

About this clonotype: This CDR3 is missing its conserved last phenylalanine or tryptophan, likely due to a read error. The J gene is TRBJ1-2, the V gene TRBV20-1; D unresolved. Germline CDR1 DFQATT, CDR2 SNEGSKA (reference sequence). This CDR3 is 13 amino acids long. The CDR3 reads CSGRDRGSGGYTL. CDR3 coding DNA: TGCAGTGGTAGAGATCGTGGCTCGGGCGGCTACACCCTC.

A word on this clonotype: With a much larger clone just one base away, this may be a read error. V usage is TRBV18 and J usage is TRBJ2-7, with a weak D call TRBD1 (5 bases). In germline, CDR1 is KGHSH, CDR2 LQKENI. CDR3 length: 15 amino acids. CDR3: CTSSPPNRPSTEQYF. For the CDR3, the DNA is TGTACCAGCTCACCACCAAACAGGCCCTCTACCGAGCAGTACTTC.

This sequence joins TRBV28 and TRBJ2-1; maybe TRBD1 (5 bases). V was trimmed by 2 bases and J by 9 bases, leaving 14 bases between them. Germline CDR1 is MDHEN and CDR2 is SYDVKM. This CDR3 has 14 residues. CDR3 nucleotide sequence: TGTGCCAGCAGTTTAGGACAAGGTTTATGTGAGCAGTTCTTC. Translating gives CASSLGQGLCEQFF.

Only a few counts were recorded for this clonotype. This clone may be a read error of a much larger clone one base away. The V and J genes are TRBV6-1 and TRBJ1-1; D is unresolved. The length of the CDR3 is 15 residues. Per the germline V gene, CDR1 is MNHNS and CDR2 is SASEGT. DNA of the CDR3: TGTGACAGCAGTGAAGATCCCTCCCCGAACACTGAAGCTTTCTTT. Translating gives CDSSEDPSPNTEAFF.

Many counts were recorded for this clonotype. For the CDR3, the DNA is TGCAGTGCTCAGGGGCTAGCGGGAACTAGCTCCTACGAGCAGTACTTC. Its translation is CSAQGLAGTSSYEQYF. V is TRBV20-1 and J is TRBJ2-7; 9 bases align to TRBD2. Germline lookup yields CDR1 DFQATT and CDR2 SNEGSKA (reference sequence). V gave up 5 bases and J gave up 0 bases; unmatched junction bases: 11. CDR3 length: 16 residues.

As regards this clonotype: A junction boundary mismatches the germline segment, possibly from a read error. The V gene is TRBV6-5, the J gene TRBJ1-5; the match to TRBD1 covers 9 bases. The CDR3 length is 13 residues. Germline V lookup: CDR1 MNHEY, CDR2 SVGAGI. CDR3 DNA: TGTGCCAGCAGGGACAGGGGAAATCAGTCCCAGCACTTT. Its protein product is CASRDRGNQSQHF.

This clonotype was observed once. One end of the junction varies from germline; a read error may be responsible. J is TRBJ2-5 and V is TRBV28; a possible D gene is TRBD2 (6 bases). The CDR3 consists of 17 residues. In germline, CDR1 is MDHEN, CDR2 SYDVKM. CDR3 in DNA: TGTGCCAGCAGCGTTGGCGGGGTCCTTCCGGGTAGGGAGAACCAGTACTTC. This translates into CASSVGGVLPGRENQYF.

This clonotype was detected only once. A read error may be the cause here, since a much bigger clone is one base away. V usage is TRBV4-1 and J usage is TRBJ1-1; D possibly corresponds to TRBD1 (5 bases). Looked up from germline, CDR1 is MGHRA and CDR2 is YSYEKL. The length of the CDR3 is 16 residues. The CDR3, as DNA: TGCGCCAGCAGCCAAGATAGGTACAGGTCGAACACTGAAGTTTTCTTT. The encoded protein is CASSQDRYRSNTEVFF.

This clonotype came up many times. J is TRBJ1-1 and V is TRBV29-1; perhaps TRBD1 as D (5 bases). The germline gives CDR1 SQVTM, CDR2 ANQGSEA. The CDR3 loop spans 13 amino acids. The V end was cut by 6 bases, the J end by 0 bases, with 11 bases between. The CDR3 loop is CSVGRSMNTEAFF. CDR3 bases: TGCAGCGTGGGACGGTCCATGAACACTGAAGCTTTCTTT.